These 30 T cell receptor beta chains share one sample of origin, sequenced in a study of control samples from healthy donors and cancer patients. Sequencing was performed with immunoSEQ multiplex PCR; in TCRdb, only in-frame clones are kept and a portion is missing. The data show 69,000 or so clones, 94% seen once. The sample comprised blood. The origin of the receptors is a woman in her 30s in good health.

This chain joins TRBV29-1 and TRBJ1-2; D not resolved. The CDR3 contains 12 residues. Germline V CDR1 and CDR2: SQVTM, ANQGSEA. The V end was cut by 4 bases, the J end by 2 bases, with 8 bases between. The CDR3 loop reads CSVGRQNYGYTF. The CDR3 nucleotides are TGCAGCGTTGGGAGGCAGAACTATGGCTACACCTTC.

The V call is TRBV19, the J call TRBJ2-1, with D possibly being TRBD2 (5 bases). The CDR3 runs to 16 residues. Germline loops: CDR1 LNHDA, CDR2 SQIVND (reference sequence). V was shortened by 6 bases and J by 0 bases, with 15 bases between the two germline ends. The CDR3: CASSSSSFLSYNEQFF. The DNA of the CDR3 is TGTGCCAGTAGCTCATCTAGCTTCCTCTCCTACAATGAGCAGTTCTTC.

The rearrangement links TRBV7-9 to TRBJ1-3; D is unclear. The CDR3 covers 16 residues. Germline CDR1 SEHNR, CDR2 FQNEAQ (reference sequence). V lost 6 bases and J lost 7, with 22 bases in between. The chain's CDR3 is CASSFPPAAGGNTIYF. In DNA form, the CDR3 reads TGTGCCAGCAGTTTTCCCCCCGCGGCCGGTGGGAACACCATATATTTT.

Comment on this clone: The junction shows a germline mismatch at one end, possibly a read error. The chain is built from TRBV5-1 and TRBJ2-1, with 7 bases fitting TRBD2. Germline assignment: CDR1 SGHRS and CDR2 YFSETQ. This CDR3 contains 16 residues. DNA for the CDR3: TGCGCCAGCAGCTTGACGAGCGGGGCGGTCTACAATGGGCAGTTCTTC. This codes for CASSLTSGAVYNGQFF.

The chain is built from TRBV21-1 and TRBJ1-5; the table's D call, TRBD1, has no DNA check behind it. TRBV21-1 is a documented pseudogene. The CDR3 runs to 15 residues. CDR3 sequence: CASSPRGRAVQPQHF. The CDR3 DNA sequence: TGTGCCAGCAGCCCCCGAGGCAGGGCCGTGCAGCCCCAGCATTTT.

The chain joins TRBV7-2 to TRBJ2-3; no clear D. The V end lost 5 bases, the J end lost 2 bases, and 8 bases lay between the germline ends. Germline CDR1 reads SGHTA; CDR2 reads FQGNSA. The CDR3 is 13 residues long. The CDR3 DNA sequence: TGTGCCAGCAGCCCCGAAAACACAGATACGCAGTATTTT. Translation gives CASSPENTDTQYF.

The CDR3 sequence is CARPPKSEGREQYF. CDR3 sequence (DNA): TGTGCCAGACCGCCGAAATCGGAGGGGCGCGAGCAGTACTTC. V gene TRBV6-5 combines with J gene TRBJ2-7; possibly TRBD2 for D (6 bases). V lost 9 bases, J lost 6 bases, and 21 bases lay in between. The germline gives CDR1 MNHEY, CDR2 SVGAGI. There are 14 residues in the CDR3.

This chain joins TRBV29-1 and TRBJ2-1; no firm D call. The germline V gene encodes CDR1 SQVTM and CDR2 ANQGSEA. The CDR3 sequence is 12 residues long. V was trimmed by 4 bases and J by 9 bases, leaving 13 bases between them. The CDR3 DNA reads TGCAGCGTTGGGAAAGGGTCCGTTGAGCAGTTCTTC. Translated, it gives CSVGKGSVEQFF.

The genes are TRBV5-6 and TRBJ1-1; D might be TRBD1 (6 bases). The V and J ends lost 4 bases and 4 bases respectively, with 17 bases between them. The CDR3 has 15 amino acids. CDR1 and CDR2 from the germline V gene are SGHDT and YYEEEE. The CDR3, as DNA: TGTGCCAGCAGCAAATTAGGGGGGCTGGCCACTGAAGCTTTCTTT. It specifies CASSKLGGLATEAFF.

The CDR3 loop reads CASSLLFPSYGYTF. In DNA form, the CDR3 reads TGTGCCAGCAGTTTATTGTTCCCAAGCTATGGCTACACCTTC. The rearrangement links TRBV28 to TRBJ1-2; D ambiguous. The germline CDR1 and CDR2 sequences are MDHEN and SYDVKM. The V gene lost 1 base and the J gene lost 4 bases, with 10 bases spanning the gap. The CDR3 contains 14 residues.

This chain links TRBV19 with TRBJ1-4; a possible D gene is TRBD1 (6 bases). The V and J ends lost 0 bases and 3 bases respectively, with 11 bases between them. CDR1 and CDR2 from the germline V gene are LNHDA and SQIVND (reference sequence). The CDR3 covers 16 residues. The DNA of the CDR3 is TGTGCCAGTAGTATAGATACAGGGTTTGCTAATGAAAAACTGTTTTTT. This encodes CASSIDTGFANEKLFF.

J is TRBJ1-1 and V is TRBV5-6; 8 bases fit TRBD1. The CDR3 is 14 residues long. Germline CDR1 and CDR2: SGHDT and YYEEEE. V dropped 1 base and J dropped 7; count of bases not matched to a gene: 6. CDR3 DNA: TGTGCCAGCAGCTTGAGGGGCGGGACAGGTGAAGCTTTCTTT. It is translated as CASSLRGGTGEAFF.

The rearrangement links TRBV4-2 to TRBJ1-1; a possible D gene is TRBD1 (6 bases). Trimming took off 0 bases at V and 8 bases at J, with 13 bases between the two ends. This CDR3 is 14 amino acids long. Germline CDR1 and CDR2: LGHNA and YNFKEQ. CDR3 DNA sequence: TGTGCCAGCAGCCAAGATCTCGGGGGGCCAGAAGCTTTCTTT. Translating gives CASSQDLGGPEAFF.

The chain couples TRBV3-1 (or the pseudogene TRBV3-2) to TRBJ2-1; the D call may be TRBD1 or TRBD2 (5 bases each). This CDR3 is 16 amino acids long. The germline CDR1 and CDR2 sequences are LGHDT and YNNKEL (reference sequence). The germline V and J ends were trimmed by 4 bases and 7 bases, with 20 bases remaining between them. CDR3 nucleotide sequence: TGTGCCAGCAGCCTTGGGGGAGCGTTGGATAGGAATGAGCAGTTCTTC. Protein: CASSLGGALDRNEQFF.

The V and J genes are TRBV6-5 and TRBJ1-2, with D uncertain. Trimming took off 6 bases at V and 1 base at J, with 12 bases between the two ends. The CDR3 has 14 amino acids. CDR1 and CDR2 from the germline V gene are MNHEY and SVGAGI. The CDR3 nucleotides are TGTGCCAGCAGCCCCGCGGGGAATAACTATGGCTACACCTTC. This gives the protein CASSPAGNNYGYTF.

The count of this clone is one. The rearrangement uses TRBV7-3 and TRBJ1-1, with a tentative D call TRBD1 (6 bases). The germline CDR1 and CDR2 sequences are SGHTA and FQGTGA. The CDR3 consists of 13 residues. V lost 4 bases, J lost 1 base, and 7 bases lay in between. The CDR3 protein is CASSSDRNTEAFF. CDR3 bases: TGTGCCAGCAGCTCGGACAGGAACACTGAAGCTTTCTTT.

The chain links TRBV3-1 (or the pseudogene TRBV3-2) to TRBJ2-5, with D hard to call. Trimming took off 2 bases at V and 5 bases at J, with 12 bases between the two ends. This CDR3 contains 14 residues. Germline V gene lookup returns CDR1 LGHDT and CDR2 YNNKEL (reference sequence). CDR3 loop: CASSQLILWETQYF. The CDR3 DNA sequence: TGTGCCAGCAGCCAATTGATCCTCTGGGAGACCCAGTACTTC.

The chain couples TRBV3-1 (or the pseudogene TRBV3-2) to TRBJ2-1, with 9 bases identical to TRBD1. With 4 bases clipped from V and 7 bases from J, the junction kept 5 bases outside the gene matches. The CDR3 covers 14 residues. Germline V gene lookup returns CDR1 LGHDT and CDR2 YNNKEL (reference sequence). CDR3 protein: CASSPQGAQNEQFF. The DNA for the CDR3 is TGTGCCAGCAGCCCACAGGGGGCGCAGAATGAGCAGTTCTTC.

J is TRBJ1-2 and V is TRBV5-5; 11 bases line up with TRBD1. Germline loops: CDR1 SGHKS, CDR2 YYEKEE (reference sequence). The V gene end was trimmed by 3 bases and the J gene end by 0 bases; junction bases not matched to a gene: 1. There are 15 residues in the CDR3. The CDR3 protein is CASSWGQGANYGYTF. The CDR3 nucleotides are TGTGCCAGCAGCTGGGGACAGGGGGCTAACTATGGCTACACCTTC.

The chain employs TRBV2 and TRBJ2-5; D might be TRBD1 (5 bases). The CDR3 consists of 13 residues. Per germline, CDR1 SNHLY and CDR2 FYNNEI. Trimming removed 11 bases from V and 4 bases from J, with 17 bases in between. The CDR3, as DNA: TGTGCCCTAATCCAGGGCGAAGGAGAGACCCAGTACTTC. Its translation is CALIQGEGETQYF.

This rearrangement joins TRBV27 to TRBJ2-3, with 8 bases fitting TRBD1. This CDR3 is built from 14 residues. J lost 3 bases, V lost 7 bases, and 6 bases had no gene match. CDR1 is MNHEY and CDR2 is SMNVEV in the germline V gene (reference sequence). CDR3 sequence (DNA): TGTGCCAGCACTAGGACAGGGAGGACAGATACGCAGTATTTT. Its translation is CASTRTGRTDTQYF.

This clone is a singleton in its sample. This chain joins TRBV6-6 and TRBJ2-5; TRBD2 is a possible D gene (6 bases). CDR3 size: 14 residues. Per germline, CDR1 MNHNY and CDR2 SVGAGI (reference sequence). Trimming removed 4 bases at V and 3 bases at J, with 12 bases between. This chain's CDR3 is CASSSGGKKETQYF. CDR3 bases: TGTGCCAGCAGTTCGGGCGGGAAAAAAGAGACCCAGTACTTC.

The V call is TRBV5-1, the J call TRBJ2-3; D perhaps matches TRBD2 (6 bases). CDR1 is SGHRS and CDR2 is YFSETQ in the germline V gene. Trimming cost V 4 bases and J 0 bases, with 18 bases left between them. This CDR3 comprises 17 residues. The CDR3 DNA sequence: TGCGCCAGCAGCGTGAGTTATGGGGGGTTTAGCACAGATACGCAGTATTTT. Translating gives CASSVSYGGFSTDTQYF. Supplemented by reference TRBV5-1 and TRBJ2-3, the full variable domain reads KAGVTQTPRYLIKTRGQQVTLSCSPISGHRSVSWYQQTPGQGLQFLFEYFSETQRNKGNFPGRFSGRQFSNSRSEMNVSTLELGDSALYLCASSVSYGGFSTDTQYFGPGTRLTVL.

The chain is built from TRBV6-5 and TRBJ1-2; maybe TRBD1 (6 bases). V lost 5 bases, J lost 3 bases, and 10 bases lay in between. The V gene's germline CDR1 is MNHEY and CDR2 SVGAGI. CDR3 size: 13 residues. The CDR3 protein is CASSTRQDYGYTF. The CDR3 DNA reads TGTGCCAGCAGTACCAGACAGGACTATGGCTACACCTTC.

The rearrangement joins TRBV5-1 to TRBJ1-1; D perhaps matches TRBD1 (5 bases). The CDR3 is 16 amino acids. Germline V gene lookup returns CDR1 SGHRS and CDR2 YFSETQ. Trimming shortened V by 0 bases and J by 0 bases, and 12 bases separated the two germline ends. CDR3 nucleotides: TGCGCCAGCAGCTTGGGAGTTGGGGGAATGAACACTGAAGCTTTCTTT. Its translation is CASSLGVGGMNTEAFF.

This rearrangement joins TRBV7-6 to TRBJ2-5; D uncertain. V gave up 1 base and J gave up 2 bases, with 5 bases separating them. Germline CDR1 SGHVS, CDR2 FNYEAQ. The CDR3 has 13 amino acids. The CDR3 is CASSLGEQETQYF. CDR3 coding DNA: TGTGCCAGCAGCTTAGGAGAGCAAGAGACCCAGTACTTC. The full variable domain, its missing parts supplied by reference TRBV7-6 and TRBJ2-5, is GAGVSQSPRYKVTKRGQDVALRCDPISGHVSLYWYRQALGQGPEFLTYFNYEAQQDKSGLPNDRFSAERPEGSISTLTIQRTEQRDSAMYRCASSLGEQETQYFGPGTRLLVL.

This chain joins TRBV7-9 and TRBJ1-1; D perhaps matches TRBD1 (6 bases). The CDR3 length is 13 residues. Germline V gene sequence: CDR1 SEHNR, CDR2 FQNEAQ (reference sequence). V was cut by 4 bases and J by 4 bases, with 10 bases left in between. The CDR3 bases are TGTGCCAGCAGCTCACAGGGAGGCACTGAAGCTTTCTTT. Translating gives CASSSQGGTEAFF.

The rearrangement uses TRBV5-4 and TRBJ2-1, with D perhaps matching TRBD2 (6 bases). The V gene's germline CDR1 is SGHNT and CDR2 YYREEE (reference sequence). The CDR3 covers 13 residues. V was trimmed by 4 bases and J by 6 bases, leaving 11 bases between them. CDR3 residues: CASSPRGFNEQFF. The DNA for the CDR3 is TGTGCCAGCAGCCCTCGGGGGTTCAATGAGCAGTTCTTC.

The V and J genes are TRBV5-1 and TRBJ2-5; tentatively, D is TRBD2 (6 bases). The germline V and J ends were trimmed by 6 bases and 5 bases, with 14 bases remaining between them. In germline, CDR1 is SGHRS, CDR2 YFSETQ. The CDR3 runs to 13 residues. CDR3 in amino acids: CASTLGGRETQYF. In DNA, the CDR3 is TGCGCCAGCACCCTGGGGGGTAGGGAGACCCAGTACTTC.

The J gene is TRBJ1-6, the V gene TRBV5-1, with D tentatively TRBD1 (5 bases). Germline V gene sequence: CDR1 SGHRS, CDR2 YFSETQ. V lost 7 bases and J 7 bases, leaving 21 bases between the germline ends. The CDR3 is made up of 16 amino acids. The CDR3 spells CASRPTGGSSNSPLHF. The CDR3 bases are TGCGCCAGCCGACCCACCGGGGGGTCTTCAAATTCACCCCTCCACTTT.